This T cell receptor beta chain was obtained from a study of blood T cell repertoires in COVID-19. Looking at the study overall: Sites in the United States, Italy and Spain provided acute and convalescent COVID-19 samples.

Clones were read by immunoSEQ multiplex PCR, and TCRdb kept only the in-frame ones, dropping some. The sample consists of 150,000 to 200,000 clones, 80% of them appearing once. Recruits, aged about 18 to 100 years, lived in 25 or so US areas. Assignments of participants to cohorts depended upon their own reported clinical history. V lost 4 bases to trimming and J lost 12 bases, with 16 bases between them. This CDR3 comprises 13 residues. From germline, CDR1 is SEHNR and CDR2 FQNEAQ (reference sequence). The genes are TRBV7-9 and TRBJ1-3; D is ambiguous. The source material was PBMCs or T cells enriched from blood (not recorded which). The clonotype originates from a man aged 40-55 years who had recovered from COVID-19. CDR3 in DNA: TGTGCCAGCAGCTCAATCTCTTATCCGGGCATATATTTT. Its translation: CASSSISYPGIYF.